Below, 24 T cell receptor beta chains from the same sample are listed, as sequenced in a study of blood T cell repertoires in COVID-19. The repertoire was sequenced with immunoSEQ multiplex PCR; TCRdb's copy has only in-frame clones and lacks some. The table has 45,000 to 65,000 clones, about 77% seen once. Sequences were obtained from peripheral blood. The receptors stem from a man aged 70 or older with active or convalescent COVID-19.

This chain connects TRBV14 to TRBJ2-2; D may be TRBD2 (6 bases). This CDR3 is built from 13 residues. Germline-derived CDR1 and CDR2 are SGHDN and FVKESK. V lost 3 bases and J lost 4, with 6 bases in between. This chain's CDR3 is CASSQRGTGELFF. In DNA form, the CDR3 reads TGTGCCAGCAGCCAGCGGGGCACCGGGGAGCTGTTTTTT.

The chain links TRBV24-1 to TRBJ2-7; a possible D gene is TRBD1 (5 bases). The V gene's germline CDR1 is KGHDR and CDR2 SFDVKD. The CDR3 totals 13 residues. Trimming took off 1 base at V and 5 bases at J, with 8 bases between the two ends. The CDR3 region is CATSDFWGHEQYF. CDR3 bases: TGTGCCACCAGTGATTTTTGGGGCCACGAGCAGTACTTC.

This rearrangement joins TRBV4-1 to TRBJ1-5; D gene uncertain. Trimming stripped 0 bases from V and 9 bases from J, with 15 bases between. The CDR3 has 15 residues. The germline V gene encodes CDR1 MGHRA and CDR2 YSYEKL. The CDR3 sequence: CASSQDLAPTWPQHF. The CDR3 region has the DNA TGCGCCAGCAGCCAAGATCTGGCCCCGACTTGGCCCCAGCATTTT.

The rearrangement links TRBV27 to TRBJ1-4; a weak D match, TRBD1 (6 bases). The V end was cut by 3 bases, the J end by 5 bases, with 13 bases between. The CDR3 has 15 amino acids. The germline V gene has CDR1 MNHEY and CDR2 SMNVEV (reference sequence). CDR3 DNA: TGTGCCAGCAGTTTGACGTGGACAGTGAATGAAAAACTGTTTTTT. Its translation: CASSLTWTVNEKLFF.

V is TRBV19 and J is TRBJ1-5, with 8 bases matching TRBD1. The length of the CDR3 is 14 residues. V dropped 7 bases and J dropped 2; count of bases not matched to a gene: 4. Germline CDR1 LNHDA, CDR2 SQIVND (reference sequence). The CDR3 nucleotides are TGTGCCAGTACCCTGACAGGGGGCAATCAGCCCCAGCATTTT. Its protein product is CASTLTGGNQPQHF.

The chain joins TRBV6-1 to TRBJ1-1; unclear D gene. The germline gives CDR1 MNHNS, CDR2 SASEGT. V dropped 1 base and J dropped 8 bases, with 5 bases sitting between them. The CDR3 runs 11 residues. The DNA of the CDR3 is TGTGCCAGCAGTGAAGGAGGGGAAGCTTTCTTT. Translating it yields CASSEGGEAFF.

This clone turned up a few times. This chain links TRBV7-3 with TRBJ2-3; no clear D. V was clipped by 1 base and J by 3 bases, with 8 bases between them. Germline assignment: CDR1 SGHTA and CDR2 FQGTGA. This CDR3 spans 14 amino acids. CDR3 region: CASSLRQSTDTQYF. CDR3 in DNA: TGTGCCAGCAGCTTAAGGCAGTCGACAGATACGCAGTATTTT.

This chain links TRBV10-3 with TRBJ2-1, with TRBD2 identical over 10 bases. The V segment lost 6 bases and the J segment 4 bases; nucleotides outside the gene matches: 6. Germline values: CDR1 ENHRY, CDR2 SYGVKD. The CDR3 consists of 15 residues. CDR3 bases: TGTGCCATCAGGGCTGTAGCGGGGGGTTACAATGAGCAGTTCTTC. Its protein product is CAIRAVAGGYNEQFF.

The chain employs TRBV5-6 and TRBJ1-5; tentative D call: TRBD1 (6 bases). The CDR3 loop spans 16 amino acids. The germline V and J ends were trimmed by 3 bases and 2 bases, with 15 bases remaining between them. From germline, CDR1 is SGHDT and CDR2 YYEEEE. The CDR3 here is CASSSYGGEGNQPQHF. The CDR3 DNA sequence: TGTGCCAGCAGCTCCTATGGGGGCGAGGGCAATCAGCCCCAGCATTTT.

The J gene is TRBJ2-1, the V gene TRBV11-2; no clear D gene. The V and J ends lost 2 bases and 2 bases respectively, with 4 bases between them. This CDR3 spans 13 amino acids. Per germline, CDR1 SGHAT and CDR2 FQNNGV. The CDR3 region is CASSLSAYNEQFF. CDR3 sequence (DNA): TGTGCCAGCAGCTTATCAGCCTACAATGAGCAGTTCTTC.

The chain links TRBV7-2 to TRBJ2-2; tentatively, D is TRBD1 (5 bases). With 1 base removed from V and 7 bases from J, the gap between germline ends came to 13 bases. This CDR3 has 15 residues. Germline assignment: CDR1 SGHTA and CDR2 FQGNSA. The CDR3 sequence: CASSLVKGQGGELFF. DNA for the CDR3: TGTGCCAGCAGCTTAGTCAAGGGCCAGGGCGGGGAGCTGTTTTTT.

V is TRBV19 and J is TRBJ1-5, with a possible D match to TRBD1 (5 bases). Per the germline V gene, CDR1 is LNHDA and CDR2 is SQIVND (reference sequence). This CDR3 comprises 13 residues. V was clipped by 6 bases and J by 4 bases, with 10 bases between them. The CDR3 DNA sequence: TGTGCCAGTAGGCAGGGTTGGAATCAGCCCCAGCATTTT. Residues: CASRQGWNQPQHF.

As for this clone: The same CDR3 arises from other DNA sequences in this sample as well. This chain connects TRBV5-4 to TRBJ1-1; perhaps TRBD1 as D (6 bases). V was cut by 0 bases and J by 5 bases, with 11 bases left in between. Looked up from germline, CDR1 is SGHNT and CDR2 is YYREEE (reference sequence). CDR3 size: 14 residues. The CDR3 region has the DNA TGTGCCAGCAGCTTGGAACAGGGTGGTACTGAAGCTTTCTTT. It is translated as CASSLEQGGTEAFF. The whole variable domain, filled in from reference TRBV5-4 and TRBJ1-1, reads ETGVTQSPTHLIKTRGQQVTLRCSSQSGHNTVSWYQQALGQGPQFIFQYYREEENGRGNFPPRFSGLQFPNYSSELNVNALELDDSALYLCASSLEQGGTEAFFGQGTRLTVV.

J is TRBJ2-1 and V is TRBV25-1; TRBD2 matches 10 bases. The CDR3 spans 15 residues. Germline V gives CDR1 MGHDK, CDR2 SYGVNS. Losses at the gene ends were 5 bases for V and 6 bases for J; bases not matched to a gene: 7. The CDR3 DNA reads as TGTGCCAGCAGTAAAAGCGGGGGGGCCTCCAATGAGCAGTTCTTC. This sequence encodes CASSKSGGASNEQFF. Drawing the rest from reference TRBV25-1 and TRBJ2-1, the complete variable domain is EADIYQTPRYLVIGTGKKITLECSQTMGHDKMYWYQQDPGMELHLIHYSYGVNSTEKGDLSSESTVSRIRTEHFPLTLESARPSHTSQYLCASSKSGGASNEQFFGPGTRLTVL.

A note on this clone: Other DNA sequences from this sample encode an identical CDR3 as well. This chain uses TRBV6-5 with TRBJ1-5; D is possibly TRBD1 (5 bases). With 2 bases removed from V and 6 bases from J, the gap between germline ends came to 14 bases. The germline CDR1 and CDR2 sequences are MNHEY and SVGAGI. This CDR3 spans 15 amino acids. CDR3 coding DNA: TGTGCCAGCAGTTACAGACAGCCACGCGGTCAGCCCCAGCATTTT. Protein product: CASSYRQPRGQPQHF.

The J gene is TRBJ2-7, the V gene TRBV6-5, with 7 positions matching TRBD2. CDR3 length: 14 residues. V was clipped by 7 bases and J by 2 bases; unmatched bases: 8. Germline assignment: CDR1 MNHEY and CDR2 SVGAGI. The CDR3 spells CASNQRGATYEQYF. The CDR3 DNA is TGTGCCAGCAACCAGCGGGGAGCGACCTACGAGCAGTACTTC.

J is TRBJ2-1 and V is TRBV24-1; 9 bases are shared with TRBD1. The CDR3 totals 13 residues. V was pared by 10 bases and J by 10 bases, with 10 bases of the junction left unmatched. CDR1 is KGHDR and CDR2 is SFDVKD in the germline V gene. This CDR3 reads CATSLGTGPEQFF. The DNA of the CDR3 is TGTGCCACTAGCCTCGGGACAGGGCCCGAGCAGTTCTTC.

The gene calls are TRBV3-1 (or the pseudogene TRBV3-2) and TRBJ1-4; D not certain. Trimming pared 2 bases from V and 8 bases from J, leaving 18 bases between. This CDR3 region has 16 residues. Germline V gene sequence: CDR1 LGHDT, CDR2 YNNKEL (reference sequence). The CDR3 DNA follows: TGTGCCAGCAGCCAACAGTACAGATCGGGGAGGGAAAAACTGTTTTTT. This encodes CASSQQYRSGREKLFF.

The chain employs TRBV27 and TRBJ1-1, with TRBD1 matching 9 bases. The germline gives CDR1 MNHEY, CDR2 SMNVEV (reference sequence). V was pared by 6 bases and J by 11 bases, with 16 bases of the junction left unmatched. The length of the CDR3 is 15 residues. This CDR3 reads CASSTPLGTGSDAFF. CDR3 in DNA: TGTGCCAGCAGCACCCCTTTGGGGACAGGGTCGGATGCTTTCTTT.

The rearrangement joins TRBV7-2 to TRBJ1-3; 8 nucleotides match TRBD1. J lost 3 bases, V lost 5 bases, and 3 bases had no gene match. The CDR3 is 14 amino acids. Germline assignment: CDR1 SGHTA and CDR2 FQGNSA. The chain's CDR3 is CASSSGQGGNTIYF. CDR3 coding DNA: TGTGCCAGCAGCAGTGGACAGGGTGGAAACACCATATATTTT. Supplemented by reference TRBV7-2 and TRBJ1-3, the full variable domain reads GAGVSQSPSNKVTEKGKDVELRCDPISGHTALYWYRQSLGQGLEFLIYFQGNSAPDKSGLPSDRFSAERTGGSVSTLTIQRTQQEDSAVYLCASSSGQGGNTIYFGEGSWLTVV.

V usage is TRBV30 and J usage is TRBJ2-1; 10 positions agree with TRBD2. V dropped 1 base and J dropped 8; count of bases not matched to a gene: 14. The germline V gene has CDR1 GTSNPN and CDR2 SVGIG (reference sequence). The CDR3 totals 17 residues. Written as DNA, the CDR3 is TGTGCCTGGAGTGGCCTGCACCTAGCGGGGGCTTTTGATGAGCAGTTCTTC. Amino acid sequence: CAWSGLHLAGAFDEQFF.

The chain has TRBV15 and TRBJ1-2; tentative D call: TRBD1 (5 bases). This CDR3 contains 15 residues. CDR1 and CDR2 from the germline V gene are LNHNV and YYDKDF (reference sequence). V lost 8 bases, J lost 2 bases, and 18 bases lay in between. CDR3 region: CATQERGGQNYGYTF. CDR3 nucleotide sequence: TGTGCCACCCAGGAGAGGGGAGGGCAAAACTATGGCTACACCTTC.

The V gene is TRBV4-1, the J gene TRBJ2-3; 7 bases match TRBD2. The length of the CDR3 is 15 residues. Germline V gene data show CDR1 as MGHRA and CDR2 as YSYEKL. V was clipped by 6 bases and J by 0 bases; unmatched bases: 6. DNA of the CDR3: TGCGCCAGCAGAGCAAGGCGGGGGAGCACAGATACGCAGTATTTT. Translating it yields CASRARRGSTDTQYF.

The gene calls are TRBV5-1 and TRBJ1-4; D remains ambiguous. Germline values: CDR1 SGHRS, CDR2 YFSETQ. V dropped 1 base and J dropped 5 bases, with 12 bases sitting between them. CDR3 size: 15 residues. CDR3 sequence reads: CASSLFVTGNEKLFF. The CDR3, as DNA: TGCGCCAGCAGCTTGTTTGTGACGGGAAATGAAAAACTGTTTTTT.